This is a list of T cell receptor beta chains from one sample in a study of technical replicates of blood from four donors. Repertoires were generated with immunoSEQ multiplex PCR, while TCRdb's copy carries only in-frame clones and drops some. This sample has 75,000 to 95,000 clones, with 90% to 96% found just once. Material: T cells isolated from PBMCs. Receptor source: a human donor in good health. The CDR3 runs from the conserved cysteine through the conserved F or W. The order of the fields is D gene, J gene, clone size, V gene, CDR3 DNA, CDR3 protein. The D gene is left open where the match is weak. Clone size appears in some rows only: once, few, many, or a class for an expanded clone.

>TRBD1|TRBJ2-3|once|TRBV5-4
TGTGCCAGCAGCGGGGACAGGGTCTATACGCAGTATTTT
CASSGDRVYTQYF
>-|TRBJ1-4|-|TRBV28
TGTGCCAGCAGTTTTGGGAGAGACGCAACTAATGAAAAACTGTTTTTT
CASSFGRDATNEKLFF
>-|TRBJ1-5|-|TRBV28
TGTGCCAGTTCAGGGTCCCAAGTATACAATCAGCCCCAGCATTTT
CASSGSQVYNQPQHF
>TRBD1|TRBJ2-7|-|TRBV19
TGTGCCACGGCGGGACAGGGGATGCGCGAGCAGTACTTC
CATAGQGMREQYF
>-|TRBJ1-5|-|TRBV7-3
TGTGCCAGCAGCTTAACCAGGGATCAGCCCCAGCATTTT
CASSLTRDQPQHF
>TRBD1|TRBJ1-4|-|TRBV6-6
TGTGCCAGCAGTTCCTCCGGGACAGGGGGAGAAAAACTGTTTTTT
CASSSSGTGGEKLFF
>TRBD2|TRBJ2-3|-|TRBV10-3
TGTGCCATCAGTGAGGGCGGGAGGACAGATACGCAGTATTTT
CAISEGGRTDTQYF
>TRBD2|TRBJ2-1|once|TRBV18
TGTGCCAGCCCACGTGCGGGAGCTAACTACAATGAGCAGTTCTTC
CASPRAGANYNEQFF
>-|TRBJ2-7|-|TRBV6-6
TGTGCCAGCAGTCGTAGCGGAACTACCTACGAGCAGTACTTC
CASSRSGTTYEQYF
>-|TRBJ2-7|-|TRBV9
TGTGCCAGCAGCGTAGCTTCATCCGGAGTCCACGAGCAGTACTTC
CASSVASSGVHEQYF
>-|TRBJ1-5|-|TRBV27
TGTGCCAGCGGGCTACTGAGCCAGCCCCAGCATTTT
CASGLLSQPQHF
>-|TRBJ1-1|few|TRBV9
TGTGCCAGCAGCGTAGGAGGGATGACTGAAGCTTTCTTT
CASSVGGMTEAFF
>TRBD2|TRBJ2-7|-|TRBV14
TGTGCCAGCAGCTATGGTATAGCGGGAGGGGGCTACGAGCAGTACTTC
CASSYGIAGGGYEQYF
>TRBD2|TRBJ2-5|once|TRBV19
TGTGCCAGTAGCGGGAGGTTAGAGACCCAGTACTTC
CASSGRLETQYF
>TRBD2|TRBJ2-7|-|TRBV19
TGTGCCAGTAGTAGAGCAGCGGGGAGGTGGCAGTACTTC
CASSRAAGRWQYF
>-|TRBJ1-4|-|TRBV27
TGTGCCGGGAGCAACCGGGACACAAATGAAAAACTGTTTTTT
CAGSNRDTNEKLFF
>TRBD2|TRBJ2-7|-|TRBV7-6
TGTGCCAGCAGCGTGGGGGGGCTAGCGGGCCACGAGCAGTACTTC
CASSVGGLAGHEQYF
>-|TRBJ1-1|-|TRBV11-2
TGTGCCAGCAGCTTATGGGGGCAGGTTGAAGCTTTCTTT
CASSLWGQVEAFF
>-|TRBJ1-1|-|TRBV4-2
TGTGCCAGCAAGCCAACCGGCCTACAGGGATCTAACACTGAAGCTTTCTTT
CASKPTGLQGSNTEAFF
>-|TRBJ1-1|-|TRBV6-6
TGTGCCAGCAGCGTCACAAACACTGAAGCTTTCTTT
CASSVTNTEAFF
>TRBD1|TRBJ2-5|-|TRBV27
TGTGCCAGCAGGGGGACAGGGGAAGAGACCCAGTACTTC
CASRGTGEETQYF
>TRBD1|TRBJ1-2|-|TRBV7-2
TGTGCCAGCAGCTTAAGTCGACAGGGAGACTATGGCTACACCTTC
CASSLSRQGDYGYTF
>-|TRBJ2-5|once|TRBV7-3
TGTGCCAGCAGCTCGGGGGAAGAGACCCAGTACTTC
CASSSGEETQYF
>-|TRBJ1-1|-|TRBV9
TGTGCCAGCAGCGTTGGGGGAGGGAGGGGATCTGAAGCTTTCTTT
CASSVGGGRGSEAFF
>TRBD1|TRBJ2-5|-|TRBV29-1
TGCAGCGTTGAAGAGACAGGGGATGCGACCCAGTACTTC
CSVEETGDATQYF
>TRBD2|TRBJ2-3|-|TRBV16
TGTGCCAGCAGCCAAACGCGGGGGGGCACAGATACGCAGTATTTT
CASSQTRGGTDTQYF
>-|TRBJ1-1|-|TRBV2
TGTGCCAGCAGCTCCTGGAGGAGGGAGTCCACTGAAGCTTTCTTT
CASSSWRRESTEAFF
>TRBD1|TRBJ1-2|-|TRBV5-1
TGCGCCAGCAGCGAACAGGGGTCGGGTAGTGGCTACACCTTC
CASSEQGSGSGYTF
>-|TRBJ1-3|-|TRBV2
TGTGCCAGCAACCCACAGGGATCTGGAAACACCATATATTTT
CASNPQGSGNTIYF
>TRBD1|TRBJ1-1|once|TRBV6-6
TGTGCCAGCAGAGATACAGGGGGCACTGAAGCTTTCTTT
CASRDTGGTEAFF
>-|TRBJ2-7|-|TRBV9
TGTGCCAGCAGCTCCGGCATTCAGGACTTC
CASSSGIQDF
>-|TRBJ2-1|-|TRBV5-4
TGTGCCAGCAGCCCGGGGGACTTCACCCACAATGAACAGTTCTTC
CASSPGDFTHNEQFF
>TRBD2|TRBJ2-1|-|TRBV14
TGTGCCAGCAGCCAAGATTTCGGAAGCGGGGGCCCCTACAATGAGCAGTTCTTC
CASSQDFGSGGPYNEQFF
>-|TRBJ1-5|-|TRBV27
TGTGCCAGCAGTCCGACTTACTTGACAGGCACCTTCAATCAGCCCCAGCATTTT
CASSPTYLTGTFNQPQHF
>TRBD1|TRBJ1-4|-|TRBV6-5
TGTGCCAGCAGCGCCGGGACAGGGGCTAATGAAAAACTGTTTTTT
CASSAGTGANEKLFF
>-|TRBJ2-5|-|TRBV7-9
TGTGCCAGCAGCTCTATTCTACAGGGACAAGAGACCCAGTACTTC
CASSSILQGQETQYF
>TRBD1|TRBJ2-7|once|TRBV7-9
TGTGCCAGCAGCTTAACCGGGACAGACTACGAGCAGTACTTC
CASSLTGTDYEQYF
>-|TRBJ1-1|-|TRBV6-5
TGTGCCAGCCAGACCCCGGGCGGCCAGGGGAGTGAAGCTTTCTTT
CASQTPGGQGSEAFF
>-|TRBJ2-2|-|TRBV14
TGTGCCAGCAGCTTCCGGGACACATCAACCGGGGAGCTGTTTTTT
CASSFRDTSTGELFF
>TRBD1|TRBJ2-7|-|TRBV4-2
TGTGCCAGCAGCCACGGGACAGGGGGCTCCTACGAGCAGTACTTC
CASSHGTGGSYEQYF
>-|TRBJ2-1|-|TRBV13
TGTGCCAGCAGCTTAGCTAGATACAATGAGCAGTTCTTC
CASSLARYNEQFF
>-|TRBJ1-2|-|TRBV5-1
TGCGCCAGCAGCTTGGGACTGGGACTGATCTATGGCTACACCTTC
CASSLGLGLIYGYTF
>-|TRBJ1-5|-|TRBV9
TGTGCCAGCAGCGTAGAGGCGGGGAATCAGCCCCAGCATTTT
CASSVEAGNQPQHF
>TRBD1|TRBJ1-2|-|TRBV5-1
TGCGCCAGCAGCTGGGACAGGGAAGGCTACACCTTC
CASSWDREGYTF
>TRBD1|TRBJ1-1|once|TRBV7-3
TGTGCCAGCAGTCTAGGACAGGGGGCTTTAAACACTGAAGCTTTCTTT
CASSLGQGALNTEAFF
>-|TRBJ2-5|-|TRBV30
TGTGCCTGGAGTGAATCGGAGACCCAGTACTTC
CAWSESETQYF
>-|TRBJ1-4|-|TRBV6-5
TGTGCCAGCAGTTCTATTCAGGGAAGTGTAAATGAAAAACTGTTTTTT
CASSSIQGSVNEKLFF
>TRBD2|TRBJ2-7|-|TRBV19
TGTGCCAGTAGTGCCGGGACTAGAGGGTACGAGCAGTACTTC
CASSAGTRGYEQYF
>-|TRBJ1-4|-|TRBV2
TGTGCCAGCATAGCTCTACCTAAACTGTTTTTT
CASIALPKLFF
>-|TRBJ2-1|-|TRBV28
TGTGCCAGCAGTTTCTATAAGGAGCAGTTCTTC
CASSFYKEQFF